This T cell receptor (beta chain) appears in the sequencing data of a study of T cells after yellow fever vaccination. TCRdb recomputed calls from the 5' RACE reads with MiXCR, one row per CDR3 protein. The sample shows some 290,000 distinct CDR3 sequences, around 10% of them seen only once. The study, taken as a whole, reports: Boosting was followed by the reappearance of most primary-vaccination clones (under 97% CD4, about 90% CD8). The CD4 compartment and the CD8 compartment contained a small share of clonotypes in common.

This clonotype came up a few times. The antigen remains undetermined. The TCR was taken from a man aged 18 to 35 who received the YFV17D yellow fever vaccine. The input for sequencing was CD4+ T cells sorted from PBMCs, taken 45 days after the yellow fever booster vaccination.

DNA for the CDR3: TGTGCCAGCAGTTACCTAACCGGGACAGGGGCGTCCTACGAGCAGTACTTC. Protein sequence: CASSYLTGTGASYEQYF. The chain combines TRBV6-5 with TRBJ2-7; TRBD1 agrees at 10 bases. The CDR3 extends over 17 amino acids. Germline V gives CDR1 MNHEY, CDR2 SVGAGI. With V trimmed by 2 bases and J by 1 base, 8 bases remained unmatched.